Shown below are 27 T cell receptor beta chains from a single sample sequenced in a study of T cells in Graves' hyperthyroidism and ophthalmopathy. What was amplified from RNA transcripts were TCR beta CDR3 regions. The primer set for the first-round RT-PCR of the TCR CDR3 was HTBI. MiXCR was run by TCRdb on the multiplex PCR reads, yielding one entry per CDR3 protein. The table lists about 290,000 distinct CDR3 sequences, roughly 15% of them singletons, with 33% in the top ten. The sequenced material came from blood. The receptors here all came from a man aged 30 to 45 with Graves' hyperthyroidism.

This clonotype showed up many times. The V gene is TRBV6-1, the J gene TRBJ2-7; D uncertain. The CDR3 runs to 15 residues. Germline CDR1 and CDR2: MNHNS and SASEGT. Trimming took off 4 bases at V and 3 bases at J, with 16 bases between the two ends. The CDR3 sequence is CASSAQDHIYYEQYF. As DNA, the CDR3 is TGTGCCAGCAGTGCCCAAGACCACATTTACTACGAGCAGTACTTC.

This clonotype was found many times. This chain joins TRBV28 and TRBJ1-1; D is perhaps TRBD1 (6 bases). The V and J ends lost 6 bases and 10 bases respectively, with 21 bases between them. In germline, CDR1 is MDHEN, CDR2 SYDVKM. The CDR3 extends over 14 amino acids. The CDR3 region is CASSPRRGKLLAFF. The DNA for the CDR3 is TGTGCCAGCAGCCCCCGCAGGGGCAAATTATTAGCTTTCTTT.

This sequence joins TRBV13 and TRBJ2-1, with no clear D. The CDR3 consists of 14 residues. V lost 1 base and J lost 5, with 9 bases in between. Per germline, CDR1 PRHDT and CDR2 FYEKMQ (reference sequence). In DNA, the CDR3 is TGTGCCAGCAGCTTAGATCAGCTCCACAATGAGCAGTTCTTC. This codes for CASSLDQLHNEQFF.

This clonotype was observed at least ten times. CDR3 DNA sequence: TGTGCCACCAGTGAGGGACACGCGGGTGAGCAGTTCTTC. This translates into CATSEGHAGEQFF. The chain is built from TRBV24-1 and TRBJ2-1; tentative D call: TRBD1 (6 bases). Trimming stripped 4 bases from V and 9 bases from J, with 12 bases between. This CDR3 comprises 13 residues. The germline gives CDR1 KGHDR, CDR2 SFDVKD.

This clonotype showed up many times. V and J are TRBV20-1 and TRBJ1-1, with D unresolved. CDR3 size: 14 residues. The germline V gene has CDR1 DFQATT and CDR2 SNEGSKA (reference sequence). Trimming pared 5 bases from V and 0 bases from J, leaving 13 bases between. The CDR3 sequence is CSAPQTQMNTEAFF. In DNA, the CDR3 is TGCAGTGCTCCCCAGACACAGATGAACACTGAAGCTTTCTTT.

The V and J genes are TRBV11-3 and TRBJ1-1; D uncertain. Between the trimmed V and J ends, which lost 0 bases and 6 bases, there was a span of 14 bases. This CDR3 region has 15 residues. CDR1 is SGHNT, CDR2 YENEEA, per germline. The CDR3 DNA follows: TGTGCCAGCAGCTTAGATCCGGGGAGGAGCGCTGAAGCTTTCTTT. Translating it yields CASSLDPGRSAEAFF.

Remarks on this clonotype: A much larger clone differs by one base, so this may be a read error. The rearrangement links TRBV18 to TRBJ1-5; D call uncertain. This CDR3 has 15 residues. In germline, CDR1 is KGHSH, CDR2 LQKENI. The CDR3 protein is CAISPETGGGKPQHF. In DNA, the CDR3 is TGTGCCATCTCACCAGAGACTGGCGGAGGAAAGCCCCAGCATTTT.

The chain recombines TRBV27 with TRBJ2-1; maybe TRBD1 (5 bases). The CDR3 is 16 amino acids. V lost 6 bases and J 5 bases, leaving 20 bases between the germline ends. Germline V gene lookup returns CDR1 MNHEY and CDR2 SMNVEV (reference sequence). The DNA of the CDR3 is TGTGCCAGCAGCTCCTTAGGTCAGGGCTATAACAATGAGCAGTTCTTC. Translated: CASSSLGQGYNNEQFF.

Only a few counts were recorded for this clonotype. The chain has TRBV5-5 and TRBJ2-7, with 9 positions matching TRBD2. V was pared by 4 bases and J by 6 bases, with 11 bases of the junction left unmatched. The CDR3 totals 15 residues. Germline V lookup: CDR1 SGHKS, CDR2 YYEKEE (reference sequence). The CDR3 loop is CASSGSGGLASEQYF. CDR3 DNA sequence: TGTGCCAGCAGCGGGTCGGGGGGACTAGCTAGCGAGCAGTACTTC.

This rearrangement joins TRBV20-1 to TRBJ1-4, with a tentative D call TRBD1 (5 bases). Germline CDR1 reads DFQATT; CDR2 reads SNEGSKA (reference sequence). V was shortened by 0 bases and J by 7 bases, with 15 bases between the two germline ends. This CDR3 has 15 amino acids. CDR3 DNA sequence: TGCAGTGCTAGAGATTGGTCGGGGGGGAGTGAAAAACTGTTTTTT. The encoded protein is CSARDWSGGSEKLFF.

This clonotype showed up many times. The chain uses TRBV12-3 or TRBV12-4 and TRBJ2-2; D perhaps matches TRBD1 (5 bases). Trimming shortened V by 4 bases and J by 0 bases, and 12 bases separated the two germline ends. The CDR3 is 16 amino acids. The CDR3 DNA sequence: TGTGCCAGCAGTTCCGGTGGGGCAACGAACACCGGGGAGCTGTTTTTT. This translates into CASSSGGATNTGELFF.

The CDR3 here is CASSLALGLAGGLSTDTQYF. CDR3 DNA sequence: TGTGCCAGCAGCTTGGCCCTTGGTCTAGCGGGGGGTCTTAGCACAGATACGCAGTATTTT. The rearrangement joins TRBV5-6 to TRBJ2-3; TRBD2 aligns across 11 bases. Germline CDR1 SGHDT, CDR2 YYEEEE. J lost 0 bases, V lost 0 bases, and 12 bases had no gene match. This CDR3 is built from 20 residues.

The sample holds many counts of this clonotype. CDR3 protein: CSVDTGGIGLKTQYF. The CDR3, as DNA: TGCAGCGTCGATACAGGGGGCATAGGGTTAAAGACCCAGTACTTC. The chain combines TRBV29-1 with TRBJ2-5, with 9 bases that match TRBD1. The V gene's germline CDR1 is SQVTM and CDR2 ANQGSEA. After removal of 6 bases from V and 6 bases from J, the junction contained 14 bases not matched to a gene. The CDR3 spans 15 residues.

This clonotype was seen ten or more times. The chain couples TRBV28 to TRBJ2-7, with a possible D match to TRBD1 (6 bases). Germline CDR1 reads MDHEN; CDR2 reads SYDVKM. V shed 4 bases and J shed 3 bases, with 16 bases lying between them. The CDR3 consists of 15 residues. The CDR3 reads CASSSPKTGLYEQYF. CDR3 bases: TGTGCCAGCAGTTCTCCAAAGACAGGCCTCTACGAGCAGTACTTC.

The J gene is TRBJ1-3, the V gene TRBV3-1, with TRBD1 as a possible D gene (5 bases). V shed 3 bases and J shed 0 bases, with 15 bases lying between them. Germline lookup yields CDR1 LGHDT and CDR2 YNNKEL (reference sequence). This CDR3 has 17 residues. CDR3 bases: TGTGCCAGCAGCCACGCTTGGGGCCTAAGCTCTGGAAACACCATATATTTT. It translates to CASSHAWGLSSGNTIYF.

This clonotype showed up just a few times. The rearrangement uses TRBV25-1 and TRBJ1-3, with a possible D match to TRBD1 (6 bases). Per germline, CDR1 MGHDK and CDR2 SYGVNS. The CDR3 consists of 16 residues. V gave up 0 bases and J gave up 0 bases, with 9 bases separating them. DNA of the CDR3: TGTGCCAGCAGTGAATACAGGGGCAACTCTGGAAACACCATATATTTT. Its protein product is CASSEYRGNSGNTIYF.

There are a few counts of this clonotype. The rearrangement links TRBV6-5 to TRBJ1-6, with D possibly TRBD1 on 5 matching bases. The CDR3 consists of 17 residues. CDR1 MNHEY and CDR2 SVGAGI come from the germline V gene. Trimming removed 0 bases from V and 7 bases from J, with 16 bases in between. The CDR3 loop reads CASSYSKGPGRNSPLHF. The CDR3 DNA is TGTGCCAGCAGTTACTCGAAGGGACCCGGGCGAAATTCACCCCTCCACTTT.

The sample holds many counts of this clonotype. The chain couples TRBV12-3 or TRBV12-4 to TRBJ2-1; 9 bases fit TRBD2. The CDR3 loop spans 14 amino acids. With V trimmed by 6 bases and J by 10 bases, 10 bases remained unmatched. The CDR3 nucleotides read TGTGCCAGCAGCCGGCCCAGCGGGGGGCCAGAGCAGTTCTTC. This encodes CASSRPSGGPEQFF.

This clonotype was found many times. The chain employs TRBV3-1 and TRBJ2-1, with D possibly being TRBD2 (5 bases). With 0 bases removed from V and 5 bases from J, the gap between germline ends came to 14 bases. This CDR3 comprises 16 residues. The germline V gene encodes CDR1 LGHDT and CDR2 YNNKEL (reference sequence). This chain's CDR3 is CASSQDLSAAHNEQFF. DNA for the CDR3: TGTGCCAGCAGCCAAGATCTGTCAGCGGCCCACAATGAGCAGTTCTTC.

This clonotype was detected only a few times. The gene calls are TRBV4-1 and TRBJ2-2, with D possibly TRBD2 on 5 matching bases. Germline CDR1 MGHRA, CDR2 YSYEKL. V lost 6 bases, J lost 0 bases, and 23 bases lay in between. The CDR3 loop spans 19 amino acids. The CDR3 spells CASRSISILAPTNTGELFF. For the CDR3, the DNA is TGCGCCAGCAGATCCATCTCAATATTAGCGCCAACGAACACCGGGGAGCTGTTTTTT.

This clonotype was picked up a small number of times. The V and J genes are TRBV20-1 and TRBJ2-2; 7 nucleotides agree with TRBD1. The CDR3 loop spans 13 amino acids. Germline lookup yields CDR1 DFQATT and CDR2 SNEGSKA (reference sequence). Trimming removed 5 bases from V and 6 bases from J; junction bases left unmatched: 6. The CDR3 DNA follows: TGCAGTGCTGAGAGAGGGGGCCCCGGGGAGCTGTTTTTT. Translated: CSAERGGPGELFF.

The chain combines TRBV2 with TRBJ2-7; 7 bases fit TRBD2. From germline, CDR1 is SNHLY and CDR2 FYNNEI. CDR3 length: 15 amino acids. Trimming took 1 base from V and 4 from J; bases not matched to a gene: 7. CDR3 protein: CASSEERGLGYEQYF. The CDR3 nucleotides are TGTGCCAGCAGTGAAGAGCGGGGTCTAGGGTACGAGCAGTACTTC. The entire variable domain, with the rest obtained from reference TRBV2 and TRBJ2-7, is as follows: EPEVTQTPSHQVTQMGQEVILRCVPISNHLYFYWYRQILGQKVEFLVSFYNNEISEKSEIFDDQFSVERPDGSNFTLKIRSTKLEDSAMYFCASSEERGLGYEQYFGPGTRLTVT.

Many counts were recorded for this clonotype. V and J are TRBV2 and TRBJ1-2; D may be TRBD1 (5 bases). Germline loops: CDR1 SNHLY, CDR2 FYNNEI. The CDR3 has 15 amino acids. V shed 3 bases and J shed 1 base, with 12 bases lying between them. In DNA, the CDR3 is TGTGCCAGCAGTGAGTCCGACAGACTTAACTATGGCTACACCTTC. This translates into CASSESDRLNYGYTF. The full variable domain, in which reference TRBV2 and TRBJ1-2 provide the parts outside the CDR3, is EPEVTQTPSHQVTQMGQEVILRCVPISNHLYFYWYRQILGQKVEFLVSFYNNEISEKSEIFDDQFSVERPDGSNFTLKIRSTKLEDSAMYFCASSESDRLNYGYTFGSGTRLTVV.

Many counts were recorded for this clonotype. J is TRBJ2-5 and V is TRBV28, with TRBD2 matching over 8 bases. Germline CDR1 and CDR2: MDHEN and SYDVKM. The CDR3 consists of 16 residues. Trimming at V came to 8 bases and at J to 5 bases, leaving 16 bases not matched to a gene. In nucleotides, the CDR3 is TGTGCCAGCGGAACCTTAGCGGGACCCCCGCGGGAGACCCAGTACTTC. This encodes CASGTLAGPPRETQYF.

The genes are TRBV28 and TRBJ2-7, with a tentative D call TRBD1 (5 bases). Trimming took off 6 bases at V and 2 bases at J, with 14 bases between the two ends. CDR3 size: 14 residues. From germline, CDR1 is MDHEN and CDR2 SYDVKM. The DNA for the CDR3 is TGTGCCAGCAGGGACACCCCGGGCCCCTACGAGCAGTACTTC. Its translation is CASRDTPGPYEQYF.

The sample holds many counts of this clonotype. V and J are TRBV5-1 and TRBJ1-1; possibly TRBD1 for D (5 bases). Germline-derived CDR1 and CDR2 are SGHRS and YFSETQ. V was shortened by 1 base and J by 0 bases, with 7 bases between the two germline ends. The CDR3 has 14 amino acids. CDR3 sequence (DNA): TGCGCCAGCAGCTTGCAGGGCGTGAACACTGAAGCTTTCTTT. It yields the protein CASSLQGVNTEAFF.

This chain connects TRBV20-1 to TRBJ2-3, with a possible D match to TRBD1 (7 bases). Germline assignment: CDR1 DFQATT and CDR2 SNEGSKA (reference sequence). V lost 0 bases and J lost 4, with 14 bases in between. The CDR3 is made up of 15 amino acids. The CDR3 here is CSARDPTGEADTQYF. In nucleotides, the CDR3 is TGCAGTGCTAGAGATCCCACAGGGGAGGCAGATACGCAGTATTTT.